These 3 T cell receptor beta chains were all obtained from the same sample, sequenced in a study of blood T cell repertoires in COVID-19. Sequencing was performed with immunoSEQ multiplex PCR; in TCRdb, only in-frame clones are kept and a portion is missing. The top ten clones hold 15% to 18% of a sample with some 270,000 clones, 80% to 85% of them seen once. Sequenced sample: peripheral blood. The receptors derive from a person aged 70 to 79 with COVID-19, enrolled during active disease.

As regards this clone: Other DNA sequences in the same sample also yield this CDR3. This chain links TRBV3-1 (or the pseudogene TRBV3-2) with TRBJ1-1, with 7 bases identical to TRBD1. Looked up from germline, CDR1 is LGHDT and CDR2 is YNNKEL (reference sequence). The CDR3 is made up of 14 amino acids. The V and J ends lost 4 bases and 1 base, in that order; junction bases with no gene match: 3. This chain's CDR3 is CASSPTGKNTEAFF. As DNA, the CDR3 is TGTGCCAGCAGCCCGACAGGGAAGAACACTGAAGCTTTCTTT.

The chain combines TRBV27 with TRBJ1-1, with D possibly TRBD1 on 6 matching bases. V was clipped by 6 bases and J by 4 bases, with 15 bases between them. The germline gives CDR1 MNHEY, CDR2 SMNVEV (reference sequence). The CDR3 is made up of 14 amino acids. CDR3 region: CASRQKLGGTEAFF. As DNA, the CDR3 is TGTGCCAGCAGACAGAAGCTAGGGGGCACTGAAGCTTTCTTT.

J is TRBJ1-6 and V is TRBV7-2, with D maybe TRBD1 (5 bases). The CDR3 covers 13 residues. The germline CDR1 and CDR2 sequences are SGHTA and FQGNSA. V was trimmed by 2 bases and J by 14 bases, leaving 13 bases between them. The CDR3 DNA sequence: TGTGCCAGCAGCTTAATCATCCGGGGGGCCCTCCACTTT. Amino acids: CASSLIIRGALHF. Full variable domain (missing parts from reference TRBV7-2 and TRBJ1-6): GAGVSQSPSNKVTEKGKDVELRCDPISGHTALYWYRQSLGQGLEFLIYFQGNSAPDKSGLPSDRFSAERTGGSVSTLTIQRTQQEDSAVYLCASSLIIRGALHFGNGTRLTVT.